One sample yielded the 11 T cell receptor beta chains listed below, sequenced in a study of beta chain features in type 1 diabetes. The whole isolated RNA underwent reverse transcription, so sequencing captured expressed TCRB transcripts. TCRdb keeps only in-frame clones here, not all; method: immunoSEQ multiplex PCR. The repertoire holds 450,000 or so clones, with 9.5% to 12% as singletons. Sequenced material: naive CD4+ T cells from blood. The receptors derive from a woman aged 18-29 years in good health.

V gene TRBV4-3 combines with J gene TRBJ2-5, with 9 bases aligning to TRBD1. CDR1 is LGHNA and CDR2 is YSLEER in the germline V gene. This CDR3 spans 17 amino acids. J gave up 7 bases and V 4 bases, and 16 bases lay outside the gene matches. The CDR3 nucleotides read TGCGCCAGCAGCCCGGGGCCCCTTACAGGGGGCGCAGGGACCCAGTACTTC. Translating it yields CASSPGPLTGGAGTQYF.

J is TRBJ2-7 and V is TRBV6-1; no definite D call. The CDR3 is 15 residues long. Germline assignment: CDR1 MNHNS and CDR2 SASEGT. Trimming pared 4 bases from V and 3 bases from J, leaving 16 bases between. The CDR3 DNA follows: TGTGCCAGCAGTGTAAATCTGTATGCCCTCTACGAGCAGTACGTC. Encoded protein: CASSVNLYALYEQYV.

In this sample, this clone turned up a few times. This rearrangement joins TRBV7-9 to TRBJ1-1; 8 bases match TRBD1. Germline loops: CDR1 SEHNR, CDR2 FQNEAQ (reference sequence). CDR3 length: 12 residues. V was clipped by 4 bases and J by 11 bases; unmatched bases: 6. The CDR3 nucleotides are TGTGCCAGCAGCTCTCAGGGGGCTGGGGCTTTCTTT. Its protein product is CASSSQGAGAFF.

The chain carries TRBV20-1 and TRBJ2-5; the D gene is possibly TRBD2 (6 bases). Germline loops: CDR1 DFQATT, CDR2 SNEGSKA (reference sequence). V lost 6 bases to trimming and J lost 5 bases, with 10 bases between them. The CDR3 is made up of 11 amino acids. The CDR3 is CSAHGGETQYF. CDR3 DNA sequence: TGCAGTGCCCATGGGGGGGAGACCCAGTACTTC.

There are a few counts of this clone. The rearrangement uses TRBV9 and TRBJ2-3, with a possible D match to TRBD1 (6 bases). This CDR3 contains 15 residues. Between the trimmed V and J ends, which lost 1 base and 10 bases, there was a span of 19 bases. The germline V gene encodes CDR1 SGDLS and CDR2 YYNGEE. This CDR3 reads CASSVSVLAGAAQYF. In nucleotides, the CDR3 is TGTGCCAGCAGCGTATCGGTGCTAGCAGGGGCAGCGCAGTATTTT. The whole variable domain, filled in from reference TRBV9 and TRBJ2-3, reads DSGVTQTPKHLITATGQRVTLRCSPRSGDLSVYWYQQSLDQGLQFLIQYYNGEERAKGNILERFSAQQFPDLHSELNLSSLELGDSALYFCASSVSVLAGAAQYFGPGTRLTVL.

This clone turned up a few times. The chain combines TRBV5-1 with TRBJ2-7, with D possibly TRBD1 on 6 matching bases. With 4 bases removed from V and 4 bases from J, the gap between germline ends came to 18 bases. CDR3 length: 15 amino acids. Germline CDR1 SGHRS, CDR2 YFSETQ. CDR3 region: CASSGQGSLIYEQYF. The CDR3 region has the DNA TGCGCCAGCAGCGGCCAGGGGAGCCTTATATACGAGCAGTACTTC.

The chain joins TRBV29-1 to TRBJ1-2, with D possibly being TRBD1 (5 bases). This CDR3 is built from 13 residues. V lost 3 bases, J lost 6 bases, and 14 bases lay in between. Per the germline V gene, CDR1 is SQVTM and CDR2 is ANQGSEA. The CDR3 spells CSVDSSEDNGYTF. CDR3 sequence (DNA): TGCAGCGTTGATTCGAGTGAGGACAATGGCTACACCTTC.

Only a few counts were recorded for this clone. The chain links TRBV7-9 to TRBJ2-1; unclear D gene. The CDR3 loop spans 15 amino acids. V lost 1 base and J 7 bases, leaving 14 bases between the germline ends. Germline V CDR1 and CDR2: SEHNR, FQNEAQ (reference sequence). The CDR3 loop is CASSLVGKGKNEQFF. The CDR3, as DNA: TGTGCCAGCAGCTTAGTGGGGAAGGGAAAGAATGAGCAGTTCTTC.

The chain couples TRBV5-6 to TRBJ1-5, with TRBD1 matching over 7 bases. The germline CDR1 and CDR2 sequences are SGHDT and YYEEEE. The CDR3 is 15 residues long. With V trimmed by 2 bases and J by 9 bases, 11 bases remained unmatched. The CDR3 DNA reads TGTGCCAGCAGCTTCTACGACAGGGCTCAAGGGCCCCAGCATTTT. It translates to CASSFYDRAQGPQHF.

There are a few counts of this clone. The rearrangement joins TRBV5-1 to TRBJ2-1, with no clear D. There are 16 residues in the CDR3. The germline gives CDR1 SGHRS, CDR2 YFSETQ. V lost 4 bases and J lost 0, with 14 bases in between. CDR3 loop: CASSDRGKSSYNEQFF. The CDR3 nucleotides are TGCGCCAGCAGCGATCGCGGAAAGAGCTCCTACAATGAGCAGTTCTTC.

This clone turned up a few times. The J gene is TRBJ2-4, the V gene TRBV5-6; TRBD2 matches 7 bases. The ends lost 0 bases at V and 7 bases at J; junction bases unmatched: 1. Germline values: CDR1 SGHDT, CDR2 YYEEEE. The CDR3 is made up of 13 amino acids. The CDR3, as DNA: TGTGCCAGCAGCTTGGGACTAGCCAACATTCAGTACTTC. Its protein product is CASSLGLANIQYF. The variable domain in full, completed from reference TRBV5-6 and TRBJ2-4, reads DAGVTQSPTHLIKTRGQQVTLRCSPKSGHDTVSWYQQALGQGPQFIFQYYEEEERQRGNFPDRFSGHQFPNYSSELNVNALLLGDSALYLCASSLGLANIQYFGAGTRLSVL.